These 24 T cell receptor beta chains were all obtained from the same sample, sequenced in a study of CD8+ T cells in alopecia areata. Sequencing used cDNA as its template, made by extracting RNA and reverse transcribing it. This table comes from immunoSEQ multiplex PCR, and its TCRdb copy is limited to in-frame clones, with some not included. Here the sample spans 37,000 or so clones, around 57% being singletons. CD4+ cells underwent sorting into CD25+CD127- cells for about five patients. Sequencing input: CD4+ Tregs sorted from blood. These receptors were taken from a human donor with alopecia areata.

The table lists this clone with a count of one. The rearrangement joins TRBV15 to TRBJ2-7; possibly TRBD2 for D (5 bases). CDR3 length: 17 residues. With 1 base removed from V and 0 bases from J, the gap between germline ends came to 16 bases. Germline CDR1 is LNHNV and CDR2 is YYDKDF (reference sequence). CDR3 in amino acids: CATSRAQMGANSYEQYF. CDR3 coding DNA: TGTGCCACCAGCAGAGCCCAAATGGGAGCGAACTCCTACGAGCAGTACTTC.

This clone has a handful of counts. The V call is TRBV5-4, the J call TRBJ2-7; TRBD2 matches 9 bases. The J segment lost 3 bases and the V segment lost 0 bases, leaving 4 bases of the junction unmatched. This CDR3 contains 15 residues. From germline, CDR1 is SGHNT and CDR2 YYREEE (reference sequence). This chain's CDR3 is CASSLGAGGLYEQYF. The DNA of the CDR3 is TGTGCCAGCAGCTTGGGAGCGGGAGGACTCTACGAGCAGTACTTC. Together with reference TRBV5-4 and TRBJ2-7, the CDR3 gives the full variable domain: ETGVTQSPTHLIKTRGQQVTLRCSSQSGHNTVSWYQQALGQGPQFIFQYYREEENGRGNFPPRFSGLQFPNYSSELNVNALELDDSALYLCASSLGAGGLYEQYFGPGTRLTVT.

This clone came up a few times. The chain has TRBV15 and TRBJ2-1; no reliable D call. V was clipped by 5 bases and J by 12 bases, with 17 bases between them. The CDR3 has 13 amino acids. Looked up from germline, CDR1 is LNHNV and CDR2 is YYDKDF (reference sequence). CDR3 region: CATSAQLVRTQFF. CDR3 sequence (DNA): TGTGCCACCAGCGCCCAGTTGGTGCGGACGCAGTTCTTC.

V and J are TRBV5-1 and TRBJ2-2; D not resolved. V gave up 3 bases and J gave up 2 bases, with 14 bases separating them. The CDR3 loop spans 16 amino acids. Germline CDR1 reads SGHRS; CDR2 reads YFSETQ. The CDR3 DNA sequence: TGCGCCAGCAGCTCGAATTCCGGGTCCAACACCGGGGAGCTGTTTTTT. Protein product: CASSSNSGSNTGELFF.

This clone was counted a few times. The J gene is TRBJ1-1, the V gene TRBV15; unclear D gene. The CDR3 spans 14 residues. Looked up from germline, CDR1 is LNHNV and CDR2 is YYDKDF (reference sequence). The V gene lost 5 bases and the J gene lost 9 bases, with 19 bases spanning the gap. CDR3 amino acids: CATSVGRNRIKAFF. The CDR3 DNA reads TGTGCCACCAGCGTAGGACGCAACCGAATCAAAGCTTTCTTT.

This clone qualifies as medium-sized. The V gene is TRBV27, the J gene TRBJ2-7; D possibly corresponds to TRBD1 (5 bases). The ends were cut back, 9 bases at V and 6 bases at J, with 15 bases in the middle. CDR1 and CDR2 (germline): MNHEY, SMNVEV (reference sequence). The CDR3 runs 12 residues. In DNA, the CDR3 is TGTGCCAGTTCAAATACAGGTTCCGAGCAGTACTTC. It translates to CASSNTGSEQYF.

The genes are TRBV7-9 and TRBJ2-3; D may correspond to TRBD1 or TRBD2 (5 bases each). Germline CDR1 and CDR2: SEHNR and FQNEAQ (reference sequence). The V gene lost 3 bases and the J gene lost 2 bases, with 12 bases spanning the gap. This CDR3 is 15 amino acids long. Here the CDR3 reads CASSFGTAHTDTQYF. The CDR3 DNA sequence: TGTGCCAGCAGCTTCGGGACGGCTCACACAGATACGCAGTATTTT.

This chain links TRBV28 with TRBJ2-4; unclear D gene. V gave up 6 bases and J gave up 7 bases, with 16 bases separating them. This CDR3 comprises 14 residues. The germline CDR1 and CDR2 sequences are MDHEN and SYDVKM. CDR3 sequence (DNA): TGTGCCAGCAGCCCCCAGGCGGTGAGGAACATTCAGTACTTC. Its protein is CASSPQAVRNIQYF.

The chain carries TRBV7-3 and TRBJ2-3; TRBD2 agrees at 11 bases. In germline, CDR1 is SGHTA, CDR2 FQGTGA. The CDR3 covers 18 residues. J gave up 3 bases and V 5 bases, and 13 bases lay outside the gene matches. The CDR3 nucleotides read TGTGCCAGCAGCCCTTATGGCAGACTAGCGGGGAGGACAGATACGCAGTATTTT. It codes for CASSPYGRLAGRTDTQYF.

Here the CDR3 DNA reads TGTGCCAGCAGCTTCCGGGGGCTCGGTCAGCCCCAGCATTTT. It specifies CASSFRGLGQPQHF. This chain uses TRBV28 with TRBJ1-5; D is possibly TRBD1 (6 bases). V dropped 6 bases and J dropped 6 bases, with 15 bases sitting between them. CDR1 is MDHEN and CDR2 is SYDVKM in the germline V gene. The CDR3 is 14 amino acids.

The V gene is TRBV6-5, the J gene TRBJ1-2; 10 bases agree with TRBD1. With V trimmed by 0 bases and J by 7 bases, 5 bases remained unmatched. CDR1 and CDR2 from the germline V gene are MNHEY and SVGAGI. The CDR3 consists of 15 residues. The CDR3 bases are TGTGCCAGCAGTTACTCGACAGGGGGCTTAAGTGGCTACACCTTC. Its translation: CASSYSTGGLSGYTF.

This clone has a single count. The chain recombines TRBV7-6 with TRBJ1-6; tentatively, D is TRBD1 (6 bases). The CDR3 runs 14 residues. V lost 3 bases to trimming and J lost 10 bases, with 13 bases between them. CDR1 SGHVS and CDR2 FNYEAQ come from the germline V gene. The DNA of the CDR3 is TGTGCCAGCAGCTTGACCACAGGGTACTCACCCCTCCACTTT. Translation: CASSLTTGYSPLHF. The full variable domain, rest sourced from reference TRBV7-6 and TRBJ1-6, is GAGVSQSPRYKVTKRGQDVALRCDPISGHVSLYWYRQALGQGPEFLTYFNYEAQQDKSGLPNDRFSAERPEGSISTLTIQRTEQRDSAMYRCASSLTTGYSPLHFGNGTRLTVT.

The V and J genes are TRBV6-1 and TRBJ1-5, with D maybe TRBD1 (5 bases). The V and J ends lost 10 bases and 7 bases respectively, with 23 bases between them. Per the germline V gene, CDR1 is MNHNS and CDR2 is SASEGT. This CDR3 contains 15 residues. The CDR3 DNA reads TGTGCCACTGCCGGCGGTGGGGCAGGGACCCAGCCCCAGCATTTT. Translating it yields CATAGGGAGTQPQHF.

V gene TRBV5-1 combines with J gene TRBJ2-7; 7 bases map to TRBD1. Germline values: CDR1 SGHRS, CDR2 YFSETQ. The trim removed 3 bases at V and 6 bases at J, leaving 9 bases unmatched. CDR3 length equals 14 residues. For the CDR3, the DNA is TGCGCCAGCAGCTCCCGACAGGGTTTTACCGAGCAGTACTTC. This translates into CASSSRQGFTEQYF.

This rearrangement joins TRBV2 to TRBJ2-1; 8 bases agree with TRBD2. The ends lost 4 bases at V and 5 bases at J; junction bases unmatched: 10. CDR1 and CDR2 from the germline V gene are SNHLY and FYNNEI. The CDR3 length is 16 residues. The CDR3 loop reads CASSGAGTRFNNEQFF. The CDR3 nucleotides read TGTGCCAGCAGTGGGGCCGGGACTAGGTTTAACAATGAGCAGTTCTTC.

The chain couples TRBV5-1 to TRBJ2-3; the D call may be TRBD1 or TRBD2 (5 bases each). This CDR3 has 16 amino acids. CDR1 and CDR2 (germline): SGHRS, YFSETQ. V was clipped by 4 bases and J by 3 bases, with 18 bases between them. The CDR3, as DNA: TGCGCCAGCAGCCGGGGCGGTACGTCCGGGACAGATACGCAGTATTTT. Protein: CASSRGGTSGTDTQYF.

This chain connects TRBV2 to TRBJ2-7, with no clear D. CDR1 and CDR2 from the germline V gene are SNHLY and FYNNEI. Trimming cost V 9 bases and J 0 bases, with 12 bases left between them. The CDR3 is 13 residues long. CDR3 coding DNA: TGTGCCAGTGGTGGGGTCTTCTCCTACGAGCAGTACTTC. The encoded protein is CASGGVFSYEQYF.

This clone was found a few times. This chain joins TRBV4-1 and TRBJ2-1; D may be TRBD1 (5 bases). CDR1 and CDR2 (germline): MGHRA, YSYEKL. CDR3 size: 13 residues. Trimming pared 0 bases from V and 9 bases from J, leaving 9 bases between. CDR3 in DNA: TGCGCCAGCAGCCAAGAATTAAGGGGTGAGCAGTTCTTC. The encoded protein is CASSQELRGEQFF.

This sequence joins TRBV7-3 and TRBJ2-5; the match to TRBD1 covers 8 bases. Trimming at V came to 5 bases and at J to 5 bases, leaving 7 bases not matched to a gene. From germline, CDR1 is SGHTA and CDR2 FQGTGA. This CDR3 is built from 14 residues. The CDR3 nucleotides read TGTGCCAGCAGCCCCCAGGGGGCTGGGGAGACCCAGTACTTC. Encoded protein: CASSPQGAGETQYF.

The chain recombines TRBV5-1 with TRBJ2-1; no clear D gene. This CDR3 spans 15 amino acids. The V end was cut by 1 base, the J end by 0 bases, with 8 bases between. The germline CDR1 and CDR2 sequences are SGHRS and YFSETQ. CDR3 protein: CASSLRTISYNEQFF. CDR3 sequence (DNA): TGCGCCAGCAGCTTGAGAACTATCTCCTACAATGAGCAGTTCTTC.

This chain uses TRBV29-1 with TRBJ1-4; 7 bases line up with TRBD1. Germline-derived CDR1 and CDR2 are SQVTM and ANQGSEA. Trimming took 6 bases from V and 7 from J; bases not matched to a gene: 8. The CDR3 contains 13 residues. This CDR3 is CSVGTAGGEKLFF. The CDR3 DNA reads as TGCAGCGTCGGGACAGCTGGAGGTGAAAAACTGTTTTTT.

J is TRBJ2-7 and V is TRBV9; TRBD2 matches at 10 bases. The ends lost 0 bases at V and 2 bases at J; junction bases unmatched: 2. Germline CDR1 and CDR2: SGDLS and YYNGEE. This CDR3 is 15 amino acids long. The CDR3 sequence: CASSVGLAGAYEQYF. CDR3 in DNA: TGTGCCAGCAGCGTAGGGCTAGCGGGGGCCTACGAGCAGTACTTC.

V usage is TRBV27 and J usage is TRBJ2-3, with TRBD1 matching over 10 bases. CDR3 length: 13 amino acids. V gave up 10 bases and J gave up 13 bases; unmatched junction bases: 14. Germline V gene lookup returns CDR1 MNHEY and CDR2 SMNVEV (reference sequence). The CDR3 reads CATHSWRDRGKYF. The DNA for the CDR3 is TGTGCCACCCATTCTTGGAGGGACAGGGGAAAGTATTTT.

This CDR3 reads CASSIAGGAYYEQYF. The CDR3 nucleotides read TGTGCCAGCAGTATTGCAGGGGGCGCGTACTACGAGCAGTACTTC. The genes are TRBV27 and TRBJ2-5, with 8 positions matching TRBD1. The end of the DNA is better explained by TRBJ2-7, so the J call may be wrong. The CDR3 is 15 amino acids. CDR1 is MNHEY and CDR2 is SMNVEV in the germline V gene (reference sequence).